This T cell receptor beta chain was profiled in a study of blood T cell repertoires in COVID-19 (dated by TCRdb to 2020 to 2021). In the study overall: Samples from collaborators originated in the United States, Italy and Spain and spanned both the acute and convalescent phases of COVID-19. Samples came from the ongoing ImmuneRACE study (first 160 participants) plus 1,254 subjects from 6 global collaborators. HLA class I and class II types, where available, came from metadata supplied by the sample provider rather than from assay-based typing. The material from the prospective study consisted of cDNA or gDNA derived from T cells, B-cell-depleted T cells, or PBMCs. The dataset comprised deeply sampled blood TCRbeta repertoires from subjects exposed to, actively infected with, or recovered from COVID-19. A de-identified subject ID, COVID-19 status, age in years and sex were almost always included in the sample metadata. The repertoires were made available in a free public database intended to serve as a resource for research on the immune response to SARS-CoV-2.

TCRbeta CDR3 regions were amplified from genomic DNA by means of the immunoSEQ Assay, a bias-controlled multiplex PCR. In the source study's methods: Nucleated cell counts per sample were estimated from amplification of reference gene primers within the assay. To quantify the absolute abundance of each unique TCRbeta CDR3 rearrangement, sequence reads were collapsed and filtered. For each sample, productive Simpson clonality was calculated as the square root of Simpson's diversity index over productive rearrangements. This immuneACCESS table, as held by TCRdb, lists in-frame sequences with V and J called but not all clones. Of the missing ones, under half trace to an unresolved V gene in checked studies; the others have no known cause. The V and J calls and clone size were taken over from that table, and D and trimming were inferred from the DNA. Recorded for this sample are some 140,000 clones; approximately 83% of them occurred a single time. Together, the top ten hold approximately 30% of the sample.

Whole blood was collected in K2EDTA tubes by collaborating institutions according to the institutions' own protocols. For TCRbeta analysis, collaborators shipped samples as frozen whole blood, isolated PBMCs, or DNA extracted from either of those sample types. This clone was picked up one time. Its antigen has not been determined. One base away there is no much larger clone; base qualities are not given. The CDR3 covers 14 residues, taking in both the cysteine and the phenylalanine. Left in the record is the CDR3 DNA by itself, 42 bases read in frame from the first base. Based on the germline V gene, the CDR1 and CDR2 sequences are KGHSH and LQKENI. Relative to germline, V is missing 6 bases and J is missing 3 bases, with 6 bases of the junction outside any gene match. The paper's findings and limits, for the study overall: The amount of clinical and demographic metadata varied by source and participant and was provided uncurated.

The rearranged chain carries TRBV18 and TRBJ2-5; 8 junctional bases match TRBD1. Sequencing was performed on peripheral blood. The sequence came from a woman aged 60-75 years with acute or convalescent COVID-19. The CDR3 region: CASSWTGMKETQYF. In nucleotide form, the sequence is TGTGCCAGCTCCTGGACAGGGATGAAAGAGACCCAGTACTTC.